The clone carrying this T cell receptor (beta chain) was counted between two and nine times. Germline assignment: CDR1 SGHTA and CDR2 FQGNSA. CDR3 size: 12 residues. V lost 5 bases, J lost 7 bases, and 12 bases lay in between. A sample-barcoded 5' primer and a J-beta primer mix were used in a second PCR of roughly 6 to 11 cycles. One entry per CDR3 protein, called by TCRdb with MiXCR from the 5' RACE reads. The table includes more than 600,000 distinct CDR3 sequences, approximately 25% detected once. The data belong to a study of blood T cells in healthy people across ages. The donors, aged 6 to 90, were healthy Caucasians from Russia. These data also formed part of another study, on T cells of mothers and their children. According to that study: For cDNA synthesis, the complete extracted RNA was used (roughly 1.4 ug per 15 ul).

This TCR was sampled from a boy aged 10-17 years in good health. The V call is TRBV7-2, the J call TRBJ2-7; D perhaps matches TRBD1 (6 bases). The sample taken for sequencing was blood. CDR3 amino acids: CASSLQQGEQYF. The CDR3 DNA sequence: TGTGCCAGCAGCCTCCAGCAGGGGGAGCAGTACTTC.